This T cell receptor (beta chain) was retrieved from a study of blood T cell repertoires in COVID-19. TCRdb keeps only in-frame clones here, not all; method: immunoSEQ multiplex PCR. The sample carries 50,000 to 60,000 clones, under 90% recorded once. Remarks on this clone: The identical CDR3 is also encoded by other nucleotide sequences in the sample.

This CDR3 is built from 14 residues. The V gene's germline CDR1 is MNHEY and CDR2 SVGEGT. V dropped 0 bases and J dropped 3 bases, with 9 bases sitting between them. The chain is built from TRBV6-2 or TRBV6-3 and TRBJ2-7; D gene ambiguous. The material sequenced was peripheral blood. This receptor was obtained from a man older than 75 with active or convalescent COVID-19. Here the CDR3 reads CASSYSGSSYEQYF. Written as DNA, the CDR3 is TGTGCCAGCAGTTACTCGGGCTCGAGCTACGAGCAGTACTTC.